This T cell receptor (beta chain) originates from a study of response to subunit inactivated influenza vaccine. CDR3 length: 15 amino acids. V gave up 4 bases and J gave up 11 bases; unmatched junction bases: 15. Germline CDR1 and CDR2: KGHSY and FQNENV. TCRdb re-called the RT-PCR reads with MiXCR, one entry per CDR3 protein. The table has more than 500,000 distinct CDR3 sequences, 10% to 12% seen once; the top ten hold approximately 11%. This same sample was also part of a study on T cells expressing NK-cell markers. From that report: 5'RACE template switching built TCR beta cDNA with unique molecular identifiers. Among a handful of donors, these clonotypes also ranked first in the CD3+CD56-NKG2C+ fraction.

V usage is TRBV16 and J usage is TRBJ1-1, with 8 nucleotides matching TRBD1. This receptor was taken from a man over 45 who received an inactivated influenza vaccine. Sequenced here: PBMCs from blood, sampled on the day of vaccination. The CDR3 loop is CASSLLGQGAPEAFF. The CDR3 DNA reads as TGTGCCAGCAGCCTCCTTGGGCAGGGGGCTCCGGAGGCTTTCTTT.